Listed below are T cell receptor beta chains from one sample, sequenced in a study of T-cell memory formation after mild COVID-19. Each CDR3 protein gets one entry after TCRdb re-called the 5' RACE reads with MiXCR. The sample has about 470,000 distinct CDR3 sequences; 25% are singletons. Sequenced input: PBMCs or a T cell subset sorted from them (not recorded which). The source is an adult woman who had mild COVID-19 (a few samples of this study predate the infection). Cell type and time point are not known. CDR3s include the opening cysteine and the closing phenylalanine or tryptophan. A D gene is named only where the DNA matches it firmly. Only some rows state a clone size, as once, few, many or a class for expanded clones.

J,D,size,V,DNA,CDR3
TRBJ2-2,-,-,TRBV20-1,TGCAGTGCTGAGGACAGCCCCTCGTACACCGGGGAGCTGTTTTTT,CSAEDSPSYTGELFF
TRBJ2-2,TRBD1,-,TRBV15,TGTGCCACCAGCCCGGACAGGGCGGGCACCGGGGAGCTGTTTTTT,CATSPDRAGTGELFF
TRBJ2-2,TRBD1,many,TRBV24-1,TGTGCCACCAGTGACCCCGCCGGGACAGTCAGGTTTGGCACCGGGGAGCTGTTTTTT,CATSDPAGTVRFGTGELFF
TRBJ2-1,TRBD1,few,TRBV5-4,TGTGCCAGCAGCTTGGGACAGGGTCAATACAATGAGCAGTTCTTC,CASSLGQGQYNEQFF
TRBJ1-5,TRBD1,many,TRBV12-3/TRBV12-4,TGTGCCAGTAGTTTGCGACAGGGGGGCAATCAGCCCCAGCATTTT,CASSLRQGGNQPQHF
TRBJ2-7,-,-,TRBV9,TGTGCCAGCAGTGGCAGGGCCAACGAGCAGTACTTC,CASSGRANEQYF
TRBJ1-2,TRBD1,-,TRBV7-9,TGTGCCAGCACCTCCGACAGGGGGCAAGGCTACACCTTC,CASTSDRGQGYTF
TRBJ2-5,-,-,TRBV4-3,TGCGCCAGCAGCCAAGTTCCAGGGGTCGGAGAGACCCAGTACTTC,CASSQVPGVGETQYF
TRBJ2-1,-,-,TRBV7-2,TGTGCCAGCAGCTTAGCAGGGGCGAAAGACAATGAGCAGTTCTTC,CASSLAGAKDNEQFF
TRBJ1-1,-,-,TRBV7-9,TGTGCCAGCAGCTTTGACCTGAACACTGAAGCTTTCTTT,CASSFDLNTEAFF
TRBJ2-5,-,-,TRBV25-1,TGTGCCAGCTCACCAGGGAAGGGGACCCAGTACTTC,CASSPGKGTQYF
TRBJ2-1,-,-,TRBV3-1,TGTGCCAGCAGCCGAATTGGGGATGAGCAGTTCTTC,CASSRIGDEQFF
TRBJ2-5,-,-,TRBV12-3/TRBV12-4,TGTGCCAGCAGAGGGCACGGGGCGGAGACCCAGTACTTC,CASRGHGAETQYF
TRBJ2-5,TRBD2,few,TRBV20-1,TGCAGTGCTAACGCGGGACTATACCAAGAGACCCAGTACTTC,CSANAGLYQETQYF
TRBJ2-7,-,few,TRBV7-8,TGTGCCAGCACCCCCCCCGGACTGGTGGTCGGCGAGCAGTACTTC,CASTPPGLVVGEQYF
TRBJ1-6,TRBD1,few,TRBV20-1,TGCAGTGCGAGGACAGGGGATAATTCACCCCTCCACTTT,CSARTGDNSPLHF
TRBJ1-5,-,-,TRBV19,TGTGCCACATCCCCGTTGGACAGCTATCTTCGGCTTAGCAATCAGCCCCAGCATTTT,CATSPLDSYLRLSNQPQHF
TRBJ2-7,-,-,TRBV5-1,TGCGCCAGCAGCTTGATGATGGGATCCTACGAGCAGTACTTC,CASSLMMGSYEQYF
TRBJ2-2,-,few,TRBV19,TGTGCCAGTAGTACGACAGGGAGGGCCGGGGAGCTGTTTTTT,CASSTTGRAGELFF
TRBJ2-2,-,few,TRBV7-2,TGTGCCAGCAGCCCGACAAAGAACACCGGGGAGCTGTTTTTT,CASSPTKNTGELFF
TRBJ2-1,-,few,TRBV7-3,TGTGCCAGCAGCCCCCATCCTCTGGGCCGCTCCTACAATGAGCAGTTCTTC,CASSPHPLGRSYNEQFF
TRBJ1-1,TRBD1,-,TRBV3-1,TGTGCCACTCGGGACAGGGCTTGGGGCACTGAAGCTTTCTTT,CATRDRAWGTEAFF
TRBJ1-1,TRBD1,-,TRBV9,TGTGCCAGCAGCGTCACGACAGGGCCGAACACTGAAGCTTTCTTT,CASSVTTGPNTEAFF
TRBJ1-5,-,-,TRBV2,TGTGCCACCACAGTGGAGGGTGGTCAGCCCCAGCATTTT,CATTVEGGQPQHF
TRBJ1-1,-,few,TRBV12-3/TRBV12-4,TGTGCCAGCAGTCGGACCCGGAACACTGAAGCTTTCTTT,CASSRTRNTEAFF
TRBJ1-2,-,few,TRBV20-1,TGCAGTGCTAGAGATTTTAAGGCCTATGGCTACACCTTC,CSARDFKAYGYTF
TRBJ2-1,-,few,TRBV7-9,TGTGCCAGCAGCTTCAATCGGAGGCAGTTCTTC,CASSFNRRQFF
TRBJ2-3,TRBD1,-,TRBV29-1,TGCAGCGTTCGACAGGGAGTCACAGATACGCAGTATTTT,CSVRQGVTDTQYF
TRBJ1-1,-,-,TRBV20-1,TGCAGTGTCCTGGGCGAGGGAGGGACTGAAGCTTTCTTT,CSVLGEGGTEAFF
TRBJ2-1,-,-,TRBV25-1,TGTGCCAGCAGTGAATGGGGGTTTTCCTACAATGAGCAGTTCTTC,CASSEWGFSYNEQFF
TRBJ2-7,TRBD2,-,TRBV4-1,TGCGCCAGCAGCCACCTACTAGCGGGAAGCTCCTACGAGCAGTACTTC,CASSHLLAGSSYEQYF
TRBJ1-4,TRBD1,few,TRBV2,TGTGCCAGCAGTGGCCGCACAGGGGAAGAAAAACTGTTTTTT,CASSGRTGEEKLFF
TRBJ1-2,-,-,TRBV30,TGTGCCTGGAGTCCTCGGAGGGCCTATGGCTACACCTTC,CAWSPRRAYGYTF
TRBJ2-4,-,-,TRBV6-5,TGTGCCAGCAGTTACTCGGAACTAGCCAAAAACATTCAGTACTTC,CASSYSELAKNIQYF
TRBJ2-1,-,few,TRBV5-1,TGCGCCAGCAGCCTTCCGCCGGACAATGAGCAGTTCTTC,CASSLPPDNEQFF
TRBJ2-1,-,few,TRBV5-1,TGCGCCAGCAGTGAGACTCTCTCCTACAATGAGCAGTTCTTC,CASSETLSYNEQFF